The clone carrying this T cell receptor (beta chain) was detected a few times. Its antigen is not identified. TCR alpha and TCR beta cDNA libraries carrying sample barcodes and UMIs came from 5'RACE with constant-segment primers. Each CDR3 protein gets one entry after TCRdb re-called the 5' RACE reads with MiXCR. Among about 110,000 distinct CDR3 sequences listed, roughly a sixth were seen once. The sample comes from a study of T-cell memory formation after mild COVID-19. Study-wide background: There were largely donor-specific TCR clusters.

Whole-study results and caveats: Some clones that responded turned up in pre-infection memory, which suggests that cross-reactive memory joined in. There was a balanced CD4/CD8 profile in clones contracting day 15 to 85, and later expanders leaned CD4+.

This sequence originates from a man between 18 and 35 years old who had mild COVID-19 (a few samples of this study predate the infection). Cell type and time point are not known. The specimen sequenced was PBMCs or a T cell subset sorted from them (not recorded which).

CDR3 in amino acids: CSARVQDSGNTIYF. The CDR3 nucleotides are TGCAGTGCTAGAGTACAGGACTCTGGAAACACCATATATTTT. V gene TRBV20-1 combines with J gene TRBJ1-3; a weak D match, TRBD1 (5 bases). The CDR3 runs to 14 residues. V gave up 1 base and J gave up 0 bases, with 7 bases separating them. Per germline, CDR1 DFQATT and CDR2 SNEGSKA (reference sequence).